This T cell receptor beta chain was recovered during a study of OX40 agonist ivuxolimab in advanced cancers. Whole-study context: Partial response was recorded in three patients: one hepatocellular carcinoma and two cutaneous melanoma cases.

Regarding the study as a whole: It was also the case that some nonresponders had low normalized T-cell clonal expansion.

Patients with autoimmune history or systemic immunosuppression were excluded. V lost 1 base and J 4 bases, leaving 10 bases between the germline ends. Germline CDR1 reads SNHLY; CDR2 reads FYNNEI. The CDR3 covers 14 residues. This clone has a single count. Its antigen is not identified. Sequenced by immunoSEQ multiplex PCR; TCRdb stores in-frame clones only, minus some. The table includes about 51,000 clones, 65% to 85% detected once. The specimen comprised CD4+ or CD8+ T cells sorted from blood, sampled in a trial of the OX40 agonist ivuxolimab. The chain employs TRBV2 and TRBJ1-1; D gene uncertain. This TCR derives from an adult with an advanced solid tumor such as melanoma, head and neck, liver or kidney cancer. In nucleotides, the CDR3 is TGTGCCAGCAGTGAAGGTTTCCGGGTCACTGAAGCTTTCTTT. Encoded protein: CASSEGFRVTEAFF.